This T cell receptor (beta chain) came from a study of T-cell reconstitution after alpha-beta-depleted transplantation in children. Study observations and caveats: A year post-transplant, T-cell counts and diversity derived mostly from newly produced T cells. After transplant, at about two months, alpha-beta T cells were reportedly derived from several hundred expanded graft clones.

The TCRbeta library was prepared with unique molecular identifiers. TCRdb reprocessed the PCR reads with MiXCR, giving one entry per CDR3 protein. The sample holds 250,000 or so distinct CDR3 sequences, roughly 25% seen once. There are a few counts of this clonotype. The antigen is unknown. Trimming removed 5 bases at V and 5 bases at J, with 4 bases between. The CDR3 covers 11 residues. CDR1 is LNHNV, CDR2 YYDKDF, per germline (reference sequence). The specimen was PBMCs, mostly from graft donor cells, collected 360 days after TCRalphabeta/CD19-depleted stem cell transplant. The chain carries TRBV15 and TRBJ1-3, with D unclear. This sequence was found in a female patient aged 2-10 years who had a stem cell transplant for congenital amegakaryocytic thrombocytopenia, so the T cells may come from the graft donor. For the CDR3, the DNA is TGTGCCACCAGCGAAAGAAACACCATATATTTT. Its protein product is CATSERNTIYF.